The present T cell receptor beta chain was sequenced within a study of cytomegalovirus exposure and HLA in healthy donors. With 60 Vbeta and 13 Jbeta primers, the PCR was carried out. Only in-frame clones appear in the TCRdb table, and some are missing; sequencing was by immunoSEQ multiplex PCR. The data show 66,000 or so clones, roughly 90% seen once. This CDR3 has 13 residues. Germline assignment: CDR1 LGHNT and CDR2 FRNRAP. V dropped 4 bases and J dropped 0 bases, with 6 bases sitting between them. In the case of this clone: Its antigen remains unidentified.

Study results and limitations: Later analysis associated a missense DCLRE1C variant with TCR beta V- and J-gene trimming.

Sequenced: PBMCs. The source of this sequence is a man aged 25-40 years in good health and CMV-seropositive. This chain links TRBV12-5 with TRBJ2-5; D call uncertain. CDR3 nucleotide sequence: TGTGCTAGTGGTTCGGGTTACCAAGAGACCCAGTACTTC. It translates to CASGSGYQETQYF.